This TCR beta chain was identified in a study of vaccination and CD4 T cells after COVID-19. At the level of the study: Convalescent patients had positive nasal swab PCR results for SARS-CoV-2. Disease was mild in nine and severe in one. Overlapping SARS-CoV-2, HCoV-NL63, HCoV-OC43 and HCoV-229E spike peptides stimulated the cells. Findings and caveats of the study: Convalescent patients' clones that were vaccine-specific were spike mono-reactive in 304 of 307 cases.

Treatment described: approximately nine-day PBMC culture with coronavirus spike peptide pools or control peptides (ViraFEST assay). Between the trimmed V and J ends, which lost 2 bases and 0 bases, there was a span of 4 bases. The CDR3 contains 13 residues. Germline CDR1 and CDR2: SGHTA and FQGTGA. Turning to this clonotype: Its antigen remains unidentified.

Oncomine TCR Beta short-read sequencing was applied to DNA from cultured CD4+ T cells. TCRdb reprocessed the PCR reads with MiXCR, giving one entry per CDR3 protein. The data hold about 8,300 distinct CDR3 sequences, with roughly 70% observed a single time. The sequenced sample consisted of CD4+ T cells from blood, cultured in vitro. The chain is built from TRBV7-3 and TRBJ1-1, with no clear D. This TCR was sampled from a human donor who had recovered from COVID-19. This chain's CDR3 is CASSLGMNTEAFF. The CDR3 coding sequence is TGTGCCAGCAGCTTAGGTATGAACACTGAAGCTTTCTTT. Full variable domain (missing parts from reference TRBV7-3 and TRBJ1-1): GAGVSQTPSNKVTEKGKYVELRCDPISGHTALYWYRQSLGQGPEFLIYFQGTGAADDSGLPNDRFFAVRPEGSVSTLKIQRTERGDSAVYLCASSLGMNTEAFFGQGTRLTVV.